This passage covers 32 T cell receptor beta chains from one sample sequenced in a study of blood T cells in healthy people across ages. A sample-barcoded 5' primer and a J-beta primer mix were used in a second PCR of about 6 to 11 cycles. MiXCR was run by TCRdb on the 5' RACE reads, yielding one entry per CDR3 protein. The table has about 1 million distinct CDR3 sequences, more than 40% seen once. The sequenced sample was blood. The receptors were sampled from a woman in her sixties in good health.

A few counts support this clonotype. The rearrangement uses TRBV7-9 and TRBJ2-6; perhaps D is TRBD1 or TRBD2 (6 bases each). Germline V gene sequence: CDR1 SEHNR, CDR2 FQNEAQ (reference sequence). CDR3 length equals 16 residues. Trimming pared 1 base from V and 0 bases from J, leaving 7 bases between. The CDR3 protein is CASSLGGASGANVLTF. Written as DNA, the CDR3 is TGTGCCAGCAGCTTAGGGGGGGCCTCTGGGGCCAACGTCCTGACTTTC.

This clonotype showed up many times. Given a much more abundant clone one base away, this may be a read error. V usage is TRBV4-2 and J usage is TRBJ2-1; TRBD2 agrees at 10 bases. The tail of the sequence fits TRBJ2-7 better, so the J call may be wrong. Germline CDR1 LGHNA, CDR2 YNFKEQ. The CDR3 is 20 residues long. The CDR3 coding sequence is TGTGCCAGCAGCCAAGCGGGGGCTAGCGGGAGCCTTAGCTCCTACAATGAGCAGTACTTC. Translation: CASSQAGASGSLSSYNEQYF.

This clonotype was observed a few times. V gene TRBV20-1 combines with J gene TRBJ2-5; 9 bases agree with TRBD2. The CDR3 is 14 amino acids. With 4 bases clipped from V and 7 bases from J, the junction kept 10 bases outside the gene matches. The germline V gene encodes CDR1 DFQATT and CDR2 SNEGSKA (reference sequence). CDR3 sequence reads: CSATLAGVPRTQYF. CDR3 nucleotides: TGCAGTGCTACCTTAGCGGGAGTCCCTAGGACCCAGTACTTC.

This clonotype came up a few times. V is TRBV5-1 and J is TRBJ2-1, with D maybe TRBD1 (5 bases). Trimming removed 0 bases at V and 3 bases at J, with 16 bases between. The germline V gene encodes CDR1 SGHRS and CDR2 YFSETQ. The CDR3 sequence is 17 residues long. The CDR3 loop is CASSLAAVRANYNEQFF. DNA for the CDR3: TGCGCCAGCAGCTTGGCTGCGGTCAGGGCAAACTACAATGAGCAGTTCTTC.

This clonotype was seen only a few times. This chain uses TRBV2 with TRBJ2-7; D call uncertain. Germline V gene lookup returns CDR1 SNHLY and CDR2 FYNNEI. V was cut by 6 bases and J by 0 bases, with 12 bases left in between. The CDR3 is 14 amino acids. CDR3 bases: TGTGCCAGCAGAATTGCCAGCAGCTCCTACGAGCAGTACTTC. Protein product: CASRIASSSYEQYF.

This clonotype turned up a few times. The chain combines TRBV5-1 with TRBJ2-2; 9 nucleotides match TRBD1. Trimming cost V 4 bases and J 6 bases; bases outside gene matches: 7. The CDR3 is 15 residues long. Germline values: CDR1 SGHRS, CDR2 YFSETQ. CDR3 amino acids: CASSLGQGQAGELFF. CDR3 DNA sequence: TGCGCCAGCAGCCTGGGACAGGGACAGGCCGGGGAGCTGTTTTTT.

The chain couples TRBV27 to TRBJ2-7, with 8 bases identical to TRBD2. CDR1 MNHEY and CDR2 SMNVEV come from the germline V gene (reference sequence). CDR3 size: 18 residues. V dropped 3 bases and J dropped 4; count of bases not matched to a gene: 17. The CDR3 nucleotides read TGTGCCAGCAGTTTTTTACGCGTGCGGGCGGGAGGAGGGTACGAGCAGTACTTC. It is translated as CASSFLRVRAGGGYEQYF.

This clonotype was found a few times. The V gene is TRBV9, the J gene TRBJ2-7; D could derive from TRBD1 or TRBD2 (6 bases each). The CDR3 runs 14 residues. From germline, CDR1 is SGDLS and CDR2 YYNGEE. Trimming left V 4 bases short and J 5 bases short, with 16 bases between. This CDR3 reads CASSPLGGLHEQYF. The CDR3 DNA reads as TGTGCCAGCAGCCCCCTAGGGGGGCTTCACGAGCAGTACTTC.

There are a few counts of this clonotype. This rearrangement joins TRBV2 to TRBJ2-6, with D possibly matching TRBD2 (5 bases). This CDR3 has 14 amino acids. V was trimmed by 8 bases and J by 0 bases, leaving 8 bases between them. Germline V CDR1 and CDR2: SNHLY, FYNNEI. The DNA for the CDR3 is TGTGCCAGCTCGGGGTACTCTGGGGCCAACGTCCTGACTTTC. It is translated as CASSGYSGANVLTF.

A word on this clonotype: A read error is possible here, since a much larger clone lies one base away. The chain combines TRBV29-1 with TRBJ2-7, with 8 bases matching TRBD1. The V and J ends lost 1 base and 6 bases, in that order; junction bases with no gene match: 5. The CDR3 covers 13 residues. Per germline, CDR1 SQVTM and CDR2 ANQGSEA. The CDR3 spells CSVEGGTGREQYF. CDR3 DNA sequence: TGCAGCGTTGAAGGGGGGACAGGCCGCGAGCAGTACTTC.

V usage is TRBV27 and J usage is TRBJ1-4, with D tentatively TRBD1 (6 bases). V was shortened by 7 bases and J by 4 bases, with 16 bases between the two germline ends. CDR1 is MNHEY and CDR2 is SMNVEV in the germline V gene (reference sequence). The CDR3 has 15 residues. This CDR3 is CASKPYREDNEKLFF. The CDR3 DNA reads TGTGCCAGCAAACCCTACAGGGAGGATAATGAAAAACTGTTTTTT.

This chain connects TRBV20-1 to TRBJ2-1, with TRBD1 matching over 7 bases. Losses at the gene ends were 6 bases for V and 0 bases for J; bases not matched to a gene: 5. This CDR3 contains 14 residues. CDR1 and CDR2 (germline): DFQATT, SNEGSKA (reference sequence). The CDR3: CSAPDRASYNEQFF. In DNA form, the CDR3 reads TGCAGTGCCCCCGACAGGGCCTCCTACAATGAGCAGTTCTTC.

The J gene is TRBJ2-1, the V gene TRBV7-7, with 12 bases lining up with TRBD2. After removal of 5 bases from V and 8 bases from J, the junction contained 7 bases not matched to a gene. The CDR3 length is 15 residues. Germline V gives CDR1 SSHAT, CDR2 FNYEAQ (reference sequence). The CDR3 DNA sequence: TGTGCCAGCAGCCCCCGACTAGCGGGAGAGGATGAGCAGTTCTTC. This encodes CASSPRLAGEDEQFF.

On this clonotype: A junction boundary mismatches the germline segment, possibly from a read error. The CDR3 DNA reads TGCGCCAGCAGCCCCGCAGCCCGGGACACTAAAGCTTTCTTT. This sequence encodes CASSPAARDTKAFF. The chain recombines TRBV5-1 with TRBJ1-1; weak D call: TRBD1 (6 bases). This CDR3 has 14 residues. The germline gives CDR1 SGHRS, CDR2 YFSETQ. The full variable domain, rest sourced from reference TRBV5-1 and TRBJ1-1, is KAGVTQTPRYLIKTRGQQVTLSCSPISGHRSVSWYQQTPGQGLQFLFEYFSETQRNKGNFPGRFSGRQFSNSRSEMNVSTLELGDSALYLCASSPAARDTKAFFGQGTRLTVV.

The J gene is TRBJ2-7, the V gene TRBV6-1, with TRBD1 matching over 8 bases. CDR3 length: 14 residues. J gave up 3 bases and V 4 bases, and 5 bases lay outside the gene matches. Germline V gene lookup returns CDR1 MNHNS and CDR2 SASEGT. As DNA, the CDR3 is TGTGCCAGCAGTGGGGGACAGGACTACTACGAGCAGTACTTC. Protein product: CASSGGQDYYEQYF.

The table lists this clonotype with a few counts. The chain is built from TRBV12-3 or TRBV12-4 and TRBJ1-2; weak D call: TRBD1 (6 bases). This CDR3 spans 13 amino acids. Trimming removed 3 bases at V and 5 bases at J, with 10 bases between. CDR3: CASSFAQGYGYTF. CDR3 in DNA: TGTGCCAGCAGTTTCGCTCAGGGGTATGGCTACACCTTC.

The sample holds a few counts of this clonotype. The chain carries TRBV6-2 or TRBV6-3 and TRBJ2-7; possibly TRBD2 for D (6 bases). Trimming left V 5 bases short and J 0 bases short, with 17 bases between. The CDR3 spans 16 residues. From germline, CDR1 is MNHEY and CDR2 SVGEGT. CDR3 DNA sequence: TGTGCCAGCAGTCCGGCGGGGCGGGTGGCCTCCTACGAGCAGTACTTC. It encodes CASSPAGRVASYEQYF.

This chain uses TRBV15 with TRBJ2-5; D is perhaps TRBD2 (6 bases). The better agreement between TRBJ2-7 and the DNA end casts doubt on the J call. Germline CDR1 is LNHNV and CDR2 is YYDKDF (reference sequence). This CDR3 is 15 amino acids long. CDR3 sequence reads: CATSVYRTGDYEQYF. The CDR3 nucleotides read TGTGCCACCAGCGTATACAGGACGGGAGACTACGAGCAGTACTTC.

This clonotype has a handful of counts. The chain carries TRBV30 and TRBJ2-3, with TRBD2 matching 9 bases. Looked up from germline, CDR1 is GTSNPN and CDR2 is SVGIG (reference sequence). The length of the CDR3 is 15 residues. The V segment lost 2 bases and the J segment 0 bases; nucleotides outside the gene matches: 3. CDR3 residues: CAWSLGTSSTDTQYF. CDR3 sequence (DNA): TGTGCCTGGAGTCTAGGGACTAGCAGCACAGATACGCAGTATTTT.

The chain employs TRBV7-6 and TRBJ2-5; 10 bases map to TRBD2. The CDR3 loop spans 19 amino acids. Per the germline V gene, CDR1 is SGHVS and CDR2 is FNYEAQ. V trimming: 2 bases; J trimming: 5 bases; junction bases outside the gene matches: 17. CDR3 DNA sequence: TGTGCCAGCAGCTTAAGGCACGCTAGCGGGAGTTCTACCAGGGAGACCCAGTACTTC. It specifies CASSLRHASGSSTRETQYF.

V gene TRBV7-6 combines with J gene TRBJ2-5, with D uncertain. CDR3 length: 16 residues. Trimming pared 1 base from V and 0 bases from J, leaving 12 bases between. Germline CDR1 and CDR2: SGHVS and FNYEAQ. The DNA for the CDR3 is TGTGCCAGCAGCTTAGGGGCTCTACTGGACCAAGAGACCCAGTACTTC. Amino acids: CASSLGALLDQETQYF.

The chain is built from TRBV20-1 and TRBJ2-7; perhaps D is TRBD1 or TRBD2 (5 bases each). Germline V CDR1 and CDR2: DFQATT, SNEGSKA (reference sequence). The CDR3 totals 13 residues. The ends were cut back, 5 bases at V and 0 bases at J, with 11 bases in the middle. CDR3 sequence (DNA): TGCAGTGCTTGGGACGGAGGCTCCTACGAGCAGTACTTC. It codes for CSAWDGGSYEQYF.

The CDR3 region is CASSPGGSGTPYNEQYF. The CDR3 nucleotides read TGTGCCAGCAGTCCCGGGGGGAGCGGGACCCCCTACAATGAGCAGTACTTC. The chain links TRBV12-3 or TRBV12-4 to TRBJ2-1, with 7 bases lining up with TRBD2. The DNA matches TRBJ2-7 better at its end, which makes the J call doubtful. The CDR3 is 17 amino acids.

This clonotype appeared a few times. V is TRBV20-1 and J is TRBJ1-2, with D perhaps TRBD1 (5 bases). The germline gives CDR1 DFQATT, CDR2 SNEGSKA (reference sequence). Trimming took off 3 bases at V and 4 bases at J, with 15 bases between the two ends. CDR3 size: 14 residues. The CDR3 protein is CSARRAGLLYGYTF. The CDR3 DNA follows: TGCAGTGCTAGGAGAGCAGGGCTCCTCTATGGCTACACCTTC.

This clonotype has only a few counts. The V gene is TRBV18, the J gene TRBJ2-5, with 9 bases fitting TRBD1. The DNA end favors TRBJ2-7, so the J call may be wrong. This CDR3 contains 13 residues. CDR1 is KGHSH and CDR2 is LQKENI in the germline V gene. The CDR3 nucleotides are TGTGCCAGCTCGGCTAGACAGGGGGACGAGCAGTACTTC. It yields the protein CASSARQGDEQYF.

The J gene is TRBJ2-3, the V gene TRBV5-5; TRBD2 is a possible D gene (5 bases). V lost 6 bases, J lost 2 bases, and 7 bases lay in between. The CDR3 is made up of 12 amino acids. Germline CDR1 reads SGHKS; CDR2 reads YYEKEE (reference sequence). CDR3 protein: CASIGDTDTQYF. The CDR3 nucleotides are TGTGCCAGCATCGGGGACACAGATACGCAGTATTTT. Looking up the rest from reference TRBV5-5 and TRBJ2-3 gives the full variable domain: DAGVTQSPTHLIKTRGQQVTLRCSPISGHKSVSWYQQVLGQGPQFIFQYYEKEERGRGNFPDRFSARQFPNYSSELNVNALLLGDSALYLCASIGDTDTQYFGPGTRLTVL.

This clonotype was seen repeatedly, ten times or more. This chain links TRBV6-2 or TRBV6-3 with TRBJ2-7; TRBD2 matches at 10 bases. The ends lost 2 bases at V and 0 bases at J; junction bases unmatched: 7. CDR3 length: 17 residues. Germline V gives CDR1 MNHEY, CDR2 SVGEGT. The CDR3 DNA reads TGTGCCAGCAGTTACAACGCAGGGACTAGCGACTCCTACGAGCAGTACTTC. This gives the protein CASSYNAGTSDSYEQYF.

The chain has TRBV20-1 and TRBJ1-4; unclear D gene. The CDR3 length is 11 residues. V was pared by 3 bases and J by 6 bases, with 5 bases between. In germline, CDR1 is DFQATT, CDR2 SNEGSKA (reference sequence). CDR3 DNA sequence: TGCAGTGCTAGTGCGGATGAAAAACTGTTTTTT. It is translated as CSASADEKLFF.

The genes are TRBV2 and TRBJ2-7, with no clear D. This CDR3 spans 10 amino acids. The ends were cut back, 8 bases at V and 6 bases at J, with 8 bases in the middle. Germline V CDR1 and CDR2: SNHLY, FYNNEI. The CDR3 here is CASGFLEQYF. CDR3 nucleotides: TGTGCCAGCGGCTTTCTCGAGCAGTACTTC.

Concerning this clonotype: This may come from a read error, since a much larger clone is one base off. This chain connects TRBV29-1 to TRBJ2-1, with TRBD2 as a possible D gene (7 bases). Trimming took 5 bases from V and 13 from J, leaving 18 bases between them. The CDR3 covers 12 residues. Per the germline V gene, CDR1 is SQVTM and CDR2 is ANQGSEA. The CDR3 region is CSVRQAGETQFF. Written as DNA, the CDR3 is TGCAGCGTTCGACAGGCGGGGGAGACCCAGTTCTTC.

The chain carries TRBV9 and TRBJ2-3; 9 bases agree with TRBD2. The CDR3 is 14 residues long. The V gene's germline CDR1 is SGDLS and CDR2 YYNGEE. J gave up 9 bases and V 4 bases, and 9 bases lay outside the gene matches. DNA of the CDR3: TGTGCCAGCAGCCCCCGGACTAGCGAGGGAACGCAGTATTTT. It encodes CASSPRTSEGTQYF.

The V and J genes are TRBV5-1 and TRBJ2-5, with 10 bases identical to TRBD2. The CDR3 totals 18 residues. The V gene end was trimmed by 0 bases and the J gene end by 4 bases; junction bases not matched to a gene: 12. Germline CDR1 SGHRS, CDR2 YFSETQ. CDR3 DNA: TGCGCCAGCAGCTTGGATCTAGCGGGAGTTATTATATCAGAGACCCAGTACTTC. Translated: CASSLDLAGVIISETQYF.